These 2 T cell receptor beta chains originate from one sample sequenced in a study of T-cell memory formation after mild COVID-19. TCRdb independently ran MiXCR on the 5' RACE reads; one entry per CDR3 protein. This table holds 470,000 or so distinct CDR3 sequences, about 23% found once. Sample: PBMCs or a T cell subset sorted from them (not recorded which). The receptors were sampled from an adult woman who had mild COVID-19 (a few samples of this study predate the infection). Cell type and time point are not known.

The chain carries TRBV18 and TRBJ1-6; no clear D gene. Per germline, CDR1 KGHSH and CDR2 LQKENI. Trimming took off 6 bases at V and 7 bases at J, with 16 bases between the two ends. This CDR3 has 15 amino acids. In DNA form, the CDR3 reads TGTGCCAGCTCTGGACCCGGGCCAAACAATTCACCCCTCCACTTT. Its protein is CASSGPGPNNSPLHF.

The rearrangement links TRBV12-3 or TRBV12-4 to TRBJ2-1; possible D gene TRBD2, 5 bases. The V end lost 4 bases, the J end lost 0 bases, and 13 bases lay between the germline ends. The CDR3 sequence is 16 residues long. The CDR3 region has the DNA TGTGCCAGCAGTTGGGGAGTGGGAGCCTCCTACAATGAGCAGTTCTTC. Its translation is CASSWGVGASYNEQFF.